The clone carrying this T cell receptor beta chain was counted only a few times. The CDR3 runs 14 residues. V dropped 11 bases and J dropped 0; count of bases not matched to a gene: 7. CDR1 is MDHEN and CDR2 is SYDVKM in the germline V gene. The sample belongs to a study of blood T cell repertoires in COVID-19. Study details: The United States, Italy and Spain supplied acute and convalescent COVID-19 samples. Sample material is recorded as cDNA or gDNA derived from T cells, B-cell-depleted T cells, or PBMCs.

As processed by the authors: Nucleated cell number was recorded as an estimate derived from reference gene primer amplification. Generated by immunoSEQ multiplex PCR, the TCRdb table keeps only in-frame clones and is missing some. V and J calls and clone size are given by that table; D and trimming were obtained from the DNA. The table has over 120,000 clones, roughly four fifths seen once. The sequence was obtained from a woman between 45 and 65 years old with active or convalescent COVID-19. The sequenced sample was peripheral blood. The rearrangement links TRBV28 to TRBJ1-3, with 7 bases lining up with TRBD1. As DNA, the CDR3 is TGTGCCTCGCTTGAGGGGGCCTCTGGAAACACCATATATTTT. Its protein is CASLEGASGNTIYF.